This T cell receptor beta chain was recovered during a study of read filtering for tumor transcriptome and immune sequencing. This clonotype was recorded at least ten times. From approximately 400 ng of RNA, a library with molecular barcoded alpha/delta and beta/gamma adaptors was made. TCRdb analysed the reads with MiXCR anew, one entry per CDR3 protein. In the table there are about 62,000 distinct CDR3 sequences, around 19% of which are singletons. CDR3 length: 14 amino acids. Germline lookup yields CDR1 MNHNS and CDR2 SASEGT. The junction had 10 bases not matched to a gene; V was cut back by 8 bases and J by 8 bases.

The chain employs TRBV6-1 and TRBJ2-1; TRBD2 matches at 9 bases. Source material: a population of CD138-negative cells sorted from bone marrow. The source is a donor aged 40 or over with multiple myeloma. This CDR3 reads CASSRGTSLDEQFF. Written as DNA, the CDR3 is TGTGCCAGCTCCCGGGGGACTAGCCTCGATGAGCAGTTCTTC.